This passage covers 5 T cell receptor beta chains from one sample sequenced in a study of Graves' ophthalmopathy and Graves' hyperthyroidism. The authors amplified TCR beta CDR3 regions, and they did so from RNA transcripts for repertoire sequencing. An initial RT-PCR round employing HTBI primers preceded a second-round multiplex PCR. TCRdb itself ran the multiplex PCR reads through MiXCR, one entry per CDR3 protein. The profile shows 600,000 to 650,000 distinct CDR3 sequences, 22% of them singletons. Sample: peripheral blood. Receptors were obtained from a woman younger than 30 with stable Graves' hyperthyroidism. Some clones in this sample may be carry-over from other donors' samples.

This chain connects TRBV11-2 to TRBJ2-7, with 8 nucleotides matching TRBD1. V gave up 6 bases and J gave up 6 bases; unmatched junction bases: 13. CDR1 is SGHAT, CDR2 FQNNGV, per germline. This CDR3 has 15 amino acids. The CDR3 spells CASSEPGTGIGEQYF. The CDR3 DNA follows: TGTGCCAGCAGTGAACCCGGGACAGGAATTGGCGAGCAGTACTTC.

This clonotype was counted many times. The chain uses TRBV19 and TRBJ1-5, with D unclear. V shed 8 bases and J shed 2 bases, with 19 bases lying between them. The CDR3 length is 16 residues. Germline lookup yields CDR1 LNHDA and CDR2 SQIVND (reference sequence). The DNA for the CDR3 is TGTGCCAGTCGGTCGACAAATCGCGGGGGCAATCAGCCCCAGCATTTT. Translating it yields CASRSTNRGGNQPQHF.

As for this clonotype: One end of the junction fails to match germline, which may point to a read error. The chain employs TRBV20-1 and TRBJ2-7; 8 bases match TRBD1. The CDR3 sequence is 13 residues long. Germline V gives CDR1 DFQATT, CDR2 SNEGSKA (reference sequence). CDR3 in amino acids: CSVPGQDRYKQYF. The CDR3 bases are TGCAGTGTCCCGGGACAGGACCGCTACAAGCAGTACTTC.

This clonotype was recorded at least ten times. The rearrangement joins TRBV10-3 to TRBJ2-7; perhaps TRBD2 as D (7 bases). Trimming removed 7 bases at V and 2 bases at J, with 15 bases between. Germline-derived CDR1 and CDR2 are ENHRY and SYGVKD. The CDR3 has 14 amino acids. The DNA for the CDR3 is TGTGCCATCAAAGGCGGGGGCACCCCCTACGAGCAGTACTTC. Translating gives CAIKGGGTPYEQYF.

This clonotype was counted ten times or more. CDR3 nucleotide sequence: TGCGCCAGCAGCTTGGTGGCGGAAGATGGCTACACCTTC. Protein product: CASSLVAEDGYTF. The chain employs TRBV5-1 and TRBJ1-2; D ambiguous. The CDR3 length is 13 residues. V was shortened by 0 bases and J by 6 bases, with 9 bases between the two germline ends. Germline V gives CDR1 SGHRS, CDR2 YFSETQ.